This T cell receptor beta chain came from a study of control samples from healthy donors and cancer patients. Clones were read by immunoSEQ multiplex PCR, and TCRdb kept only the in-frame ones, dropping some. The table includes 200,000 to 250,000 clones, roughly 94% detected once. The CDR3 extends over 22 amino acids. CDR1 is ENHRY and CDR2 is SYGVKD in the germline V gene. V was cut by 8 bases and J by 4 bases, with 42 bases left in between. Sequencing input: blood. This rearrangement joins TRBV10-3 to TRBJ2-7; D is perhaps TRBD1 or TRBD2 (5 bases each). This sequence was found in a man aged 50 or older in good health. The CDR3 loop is CAIPLLWWHGVLIGWGSYEQYV. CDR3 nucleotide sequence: TGTGCCATCCCGCTCTTATGGTGGCACGGGGTATTAATCGGTTGGGGCTCATACGAGCAGTACGTC.